What follows are 27 T cell receptor beta chains derived from one specimen sequenced in a study of T-cell memory formation after mild COVID-19. TCRdb reprocessed the 5' RACE reads with MiXCR, giving one entry per CDR3 protein. The sample records about 120,000 distinct CDR3 sequences, 20% to 25% being singletons. Source material: PBMCs or a T cell subset sorted from them (not recorded which). These receptors came from a man younger than 30 who had mild COVID-19 (a few samples of this study predate the infection). Cell type and time point are not known.

This clonotype has only a few counts. The DNA of the CDR3 is TGTGCCAGCAAGAGGACTAGCGGGATAGAAGAGACCCAGTACTTC. Translation gives CASKRTSGIEETQYF. This chain connects TRBV7-3 to TRBJ2-5, with 12 bases that match TRBD2. Germline lookup yields CDR1 SGHTA and CDR2 FQGTGA. V lost 7 bases to trimming and J lost 3 bases; unmatched junction nucleotides: 6. CDR3 length: 15 residues.

This clonotype was seen repeatedly, ten times or more. The rearrangement joins TRBV20-1 to TRBJ2-1, with 9 positions matching TRBD2. V trimming: 3 bases; J trimming: 0 bases; junction bases outside the gene matches: 12. This CDR3 is built from 18 residues. Germline CDR1 is DFQATT and CDR2 is SNEGSKA (reference sequence). CDR3 bases: TGCAGTGCTAGCTTGATTATAAGAGCGGGGGGCTCCTACAATGAGCAGTTCTTC. Protein sequence: CSASLIIRAGGSYNEQFF.

The rearrangement links TRBV5-1 to TRBJ1-2, with TRBD1 matching over 10 bases. Germline CDR1 and CDR2: SGHRS and YFSETQ. This CDR3 spans 15 amino acids. The V and J ends lost 5 bases and 1 base, in that order; junction bases with no gene match: 5. The CDR3 sequence: CASSPGTGDNYGYTF. The CDR3 region has the DNA TGCGCCAGCAGTCCAGGGACAGGGGATAACTATGGCTACACCTTC.

The CDR3 region has the DNA TGTGCCAGCAGCCAGGGTACGAACACTGAAGCTTTCTTT. Its translation is CASSQGTNTEAFF. The gene calls are TRBV6-6 and TRBJ1-1, with a possible D match to TRBD1 (5 bases). The CDR3 has 13 amino acids. Trimming removed 6 bases from V and 1 base from J, with 9 bases in between. The V gene's germline CDR1 is MNHNY and CDR2 SVGAGI (reference sequence).

This clonotype turned up a few times. J is TRBJ2-3 and V is TRBV6-2 or TRBV6-3; 7 nucleotides align to TRBD1. With V trimmed by 0 bases and J by 4 bases, 7 bases remained unmatched. The CDR3 runs to 16 residues. Germline values: CDR1 MNHEY, CDR2 SVGEGT. The DNA for the CDR3 is TGTGCCAGCAGTTACTCGAAGGGGGCAGGCGCAGATACGCAGTATTTT. Protein product: CASSYSKGAGADTQYF.

The V call is TRBV12-3 or TRBV12-4, the J call TRBJ2-1; D is undetermined. The V gene lost 1 base and the J gene lost 3 bases, with 7 bases spanning the gap. The CDR3 loop spans 14 amino acids. This chain's CDR3 is CASSLEAVYNEQFF. The CDR3 DNA reads as TGTGCCAGCAGTTTAGAGGCAGTCTACAATGAGCAGTTCTTC.

In its sample, this clonotype was seen a few times. The chain has TRBV6-5 and TRBJ2-2, with D perhaps TRBD2 (5 bases). CDR1 is MNHEY and CDR2 is SVGAGI in the germline V gene. Trimming took off 0 bases at V and 10 bases at J, with 12 bases between the two ends. The length of the CDR3 is 14 residues. The CDR3 reads CASSYSSGAEELFF. The CDR3 nucleotides read TGTGCCAGCAGTTACTCGAGTGGAGCGGAGGAGCTGTTTTTT.

This CDR3 reads CASSFIGSEQFF. CDR3 bases: TGTGCCAGCAGTTTTATAGGGAGCGAGCAGTTCTTC. The chain combines TRBV27 with TRBJ2-1; D may be TRBD2 (5 bases). CDR1 and CDR2 from the germline V gene are MNHEY and SMNVEV (reference sequence). This CDR3 region has 12 residues. V was pared by 3 bases and J by 10 bases, with 10 bases between.

The chain's CDR3 is CSVLTGLNRETQYF. The CDR3 DNA follows: TGCAGCGTCCTCACGGGGCTAAATCGAGAGACCCAGTACTTC. This chain links TRBV29-1 with TRBJ2-5; D might be TRBD1 or TRBD2, each matching 5 bases. From germline, CDR1 is SQVTM and CDR2 ANQGSEA. V was pared by 6 bases and J by 4 bases, with 18 bases between. The CDR3 covers 14 residues. Combining the CDR3 with reference TRBV29-1 and TRBJ2-5 gives the whole variable domain SAVISQKPSRDICQRGTSLTIQCQVDSQVTMMFWYRQQPGQSLTLIATANQGSEATYESGFVIDKFPISRPNLTFSTLTVSNMSPEDSSIYLCSVLTGLNRETQYFGPGTRLLVL.

The rearrangement links TRBV20-1 to TRBJ2-1, with D possibly being TRBD1 or TRBD2 (5 bases each). The CDR3 is 12 amino acids. V was pared by 4 bases and J by 10 bases, with 14 bases between. CDR1 is DFQATT, CDR2 SNEGSKA, per germline (reference sequence). The CDR3, as DNA: TGCAGTGCTACTATAAGGGGAGACGAGCAGTTCTTC. It codes for CSATIRGDEQFF.

The rearrangement joins TRBV6-5 to TRBJ1-1; the match to TRBD1 covers 7 bases. The CDR3 runs to 14 residues. The germline CDR1 and CDR2 sequences are MNHEY and SVGAGI. V lost 4 bases, J lost 0 bases, and 2 bases stayed unmatched. CDR3 in amino acids: CASSSGQMNTEAFF. CDR3 bases: TGTGCCAGCAGTTCGGGACAGATGAACACTGAAGCTTTCTTT.

This clonotype was recorded at least ten times. This chain connects TRBV7-9 to TRBJ2-5; 9 bases agree with TRBD1. CDR3 length equals 17 residues. V lost 7 bases to trimming and J lost 5 bases; unmatched junction nucleotides: 17. Germline V gene sequence: CDR1 SEHNR, CDR2 FQNEAQ (reference sequence). This chain's CDR3 is CASTPGQGFVRRETQYF. The CDR3 nucleotides are TGTGCCAGCACACCGGGACAGGGCTTTGTTCGGCGGGAGACCCAGTACTTC. The full variable domain, completed using reference TRBV7-9 and TRBJ2-5, is DTGVSQNPRHKITKRGQNVTFRCDPISEHNRLYWYRQTLGQGPEFLTYFQNEAQLEKSRLLSDRFSAERPKGSFSTLEIQRTEQGDSAMYLCASTPGQGFVRRETQYFGPGTRLLVL.

The chain carries TRBV19 and TRBJ2-1; tentatively, D is TRBD2 (5 bases). CDR3 length: 13 residues. V lost 3 bases, J lost 8 bases, and 11 bases lay in between. Germline V lookup: CDR1 LNHDA, CDR2 SQIVND (reference sequence). The CDR3 DNA is TGTGCCAGTAGTATTGTACCCGGGGATGAGCAGTTCTTC. This sequence encodes CASSIVPGDEQFF.

This clonotype was seen more than once but under ten times. This chain joins TRBV7-6 and TRBJ2-5, with 9 bases lining up with TRBD1. The germline gives CDR1 SGHVS, CDR2 FNYEAQ. This CDR3 comprises 15 residues. V dropped 5 bases and J dropped 4; count of bases not matched to a gene: 8. The CDR3 nucleotides read TGTGCCAGCAGCCGCATTGGGACAGGGAGAGAGACCCAGTACTTC. Translated: CASSRIGTGRETQYF.

The chain employs TRBV6-2 or TRBV6-3 and TRBJ1-1; D is unclear. Trimming left V 7 bases short and J 6 bases short, with 24 bases between. The CDR3 length is 16 residues. Germline CDR1 MNHEY, CDR2 SVGEGT. The CDR3 is CASTFLGVPVVSEAFF. The CDR3 DNA reads as TGTGCCAGCACCTTCCTCGGGGTTCCGGTGGTTTCTGAAGCTTTCTTT.

This clonotype was counted a few times. The rearrangement uses TRBV7-2 and TRBJ1-2, with 7 bases lining up with TRBD1. The junction had 5 bases not matched to a gene; V was cut back by 3 bases and J by 1 base. Germline V gene lookup returns CDR1 SGHTA and CDR2 FQGNSA. The CDR3 is 15 amino acids. The CDR3 DNA reads TGTGCCAGCAGCTTGGACAGGTCAAATAACTATGGCTACACCTTC. Protein product: CASSLDRSNNYGYTF.

J is TRBJ2-5 and V is TRBV10-3, with D possibly being TRBD2 (6 bases). The CDR3 has 13 amino acids. V was cut by 3 bases and J by 4 bases, with 9 bases left in between. Germline assignment: CDR1 ENHRY and CDR2 SYGVKD. The CDR3 reads CAISDGTLETQYF. CDR3 coding DNA: TGTGCCATCAGTGACGGGACTCTAGAGACCCAGTACTTC.

V and J are TRBV3-1 and TRBJ1-2; no reliable D call. The V and J ends lost 2 bases and 8 bases respectively, with 12 bases between them. The CDR3 runs 13 residues. CDR1 LGHDT and CDR2 YNNKEL come from the germline V gene (reference sequence). The CDR3, as DNA: TGTGCCAGCAGCCAATTTACGGTTCGGGGCTACACCTTC. This codes for CASSQFTVRGYTF.

This clonotype was seen a few times. The rearrangement uses TRBV5-6 and TRBJ1-2, with a possible D match to TRBD1 (6 bases). Germline values: CDR1 SGHDT, CDR2 YYEEEE. V lost 5 bases, J lost 7 bases, and 12 bases lay in between. This CDR3 contains 12 residues. The CDR3 here is CASRTTRGGYTF. The CDR3 nucleotides read TGTGCCAGCAGAACCACCAGGGGTGGCTACACCTTC.

This clonotype is deemed medium-sized. V and J are TRBV12-3 or TRBV12-4 and TRBJ2-5; 8 positions agree with TRBD1. The junction had 7 bases not matched to a gene; V was cut back by 3 bases and J by 4 bases. CDR3 length equals 15 residues. The CDR3 DNA reads as TGTGCCAGCAGTTTGGGTCAGGGGGCAATAGAGACCCAGTACTTC. The encoded protein is CASSLGQGAIETQYF.

This clonotype was counted many times. The rearrangement uses TRBV4-3 and TRBJ1-1, with D maybe TRBD1 (5 bases). V dropped 0 bases and J dropped 3 bases, with 11 bases sitting between them. Germline V gene data show CDR1 as LGHNA and CDR2 as YSLEER. This CDR3 is built from 15 residues. DNA of the CDR3: TGCGCCAGCAGCCAAGATGACAGCAGGTACACTGAAGCTTTCTTT. The encoded protein is CASSQDDSRYTEAFF.

This chain joins TRBV6-2 or TRBV6-3 and TRBJ1-2; D is unclear. Per the germline V gene, CDR1 is MNHEY and CDR2 is SVGEGT. Between the trimmed V and J ends, which lost 6 bases and 8 bases, there was a span of 16 bases. The CDR3 length is 13 residues. The CDR3 sequence is CASSSGRVGGYTF. The CDR3 DNA is TGTGCCAGCAGCTCCGGACGGGTTGGGGGCTACACCTTC.

In this sample, this clonotype turned up a few times. V is TRBV6-2 or TRBV6-3 and J is TRBJ1-2, with D tentatively TRBD1 (5 bases). Germline CDR1 reads MNHEY; CDR2 reads SVGEGT. The CDR3 covers 13 residues. Deletions cut 1 base from V and 8 bases from J, with 11 bases between. CDR3 sequence reads: CASSYWRGPGYTF. In DNA, the CDR3 is TGTGCCAGCAGTTACTGGAGGGGCCCCGGCTACACCTTC.

CDR3 protein: CASGQGKNTEAFF. CDR3 coding DNA: TGCGCCAGCGGACAGGGAAAGAACACTGAAGCTTTCTTT. V usage is TRBV5-1 and J usage is TRBJ1-1; 8 bases match TRBD1. Germline V gives CDR1 SGHRS, CDR2 YFSETQ. The CDR3 totals 13 residues. With V trimmed by 7 bases and J by 1 base, 3 bases remained unmatched.

This clonotype was counted a few times. The chain couples TRBV7-9 to TRBJ1-2, with 8 bases lining up with TRBD1. CDR3 length: 13 residues. Germline V gene data show CDR1 as SEHNR and CDR2 as FQNEAQ (reference sequence). V lost 5 bases to trimming and J lost 6 bases; unmatched junction nucleotides: 5. CDR3 DNA sequence: TGTGCCAGCAGCCGTGCAGGGGGCGATGGCTACACCTTC. Encoded protein: CASSRAGGDGYTF. Variable domain in full (rest from reference TRBV7-9 and TRBJ1-2): DTGVSQNPRHKITKRGQNVTFRCDPISEHNRLYWYRQTLGQGPEFLTYFQNEAQLEKSRLLSDRFSAERPKGSFSTLEIQRTEQGDSAMYLCASSRAGGDGYTFGSGTRLTVV.

In its sample, this clonotype was seen a few times. The chain has TRBV27 and TRBJ2-6; unclear D gene. The germline gives CDR1 MNHEY, CDR2 SMNVEV (reference sequence). The CDR3 spans 15 residues. Trimming took 0 bases from V and 4 from J, leaving 7 bases between them. CDR3 nucleotides: TGTGCCAGCAGTTTATCTCCCCGAGGGGCCAACGTCCTGACTTTC. It codes for CASSLSPRGANVLTF.

The chain links TRBV5-5 to TRBJ2-7, with 10 bases aligning to TRBD1. The CDR3 runs 14 residues. The ends lost 4 bases at V and 3 bases at J; junction bases unmatched: 4. CDR1 and CDR2 (germline): SGHKS, YYEKEE (reference sequence). The CDR3 DNA reads TGTGCCAGCAGCACCGGGACAGGGGACTACGAGCAGTACTTC. Its translation is CASSTGTGDYEQYF. Combining the CDR3 with reference TRBV5-5 and TRBJ2-7 gives the whole variable domain DAGVTQSPTHLIKTRGQQVTLRCSPISGHKSVSWYQQVLGQGPQFIFQYYEKEERGRGNFPDRFSARQFPNYSSELNVNALLLGDSALYLCASSTGTGDYEQYFGPGTRLTVT.